This TCR beta chain appears in the sequencing data of a study of coeliac disease. As for the study in general: Coeliac patients had newly diagnosed active disease, refractory type I disease, or gluten-free diet control.

This CDR3 comprises 13 residues. CDR1 and CDR2 (germline): MNHEY, SVGAGI. Trimming removed 6 bases from V and 5 bases from J; junction bases left unmatched: 5. The data were produced by immunoSEQ multiplex PCR, yet TCRdb's version contains in-frame clones alone and is incomplete. The sample has some 6,100 clones; 60% to 80% are singletons. Sequencing used one aliquot of approximately 490,000 cells per fraction. The chain combines TRBV6-5 with TRBJ1-2; 8 nucleotides align to TRBD1. The sequenced sample was lymphocytes from the gut lamina propria. This clonotype was obtained from a man aged 55 to 70 with celiac disease on a gluten-free diet. CDR3 in DNA: TGTGCCAGCAGCGGACAGGGAAATTATGGCTACACCTTC. As protein: CASSGQGNYGYTF.